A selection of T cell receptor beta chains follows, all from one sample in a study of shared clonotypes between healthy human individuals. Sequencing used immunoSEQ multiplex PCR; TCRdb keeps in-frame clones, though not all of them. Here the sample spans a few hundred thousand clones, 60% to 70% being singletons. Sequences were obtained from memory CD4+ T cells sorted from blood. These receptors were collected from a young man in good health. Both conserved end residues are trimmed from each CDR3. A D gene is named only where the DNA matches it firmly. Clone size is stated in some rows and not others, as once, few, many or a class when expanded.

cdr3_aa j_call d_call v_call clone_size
ASSLTGNYGYT TRBJ1-2 TRBD1 TRBV28 once
ASSSAGGTEHQPQH TRBJ1-5 - TRBV7-8 once
ASSQGWGSQETQY TRBJ2-5 - TRBV7-7 -
AISDQGITGELF TRBJ2-2 - TRBV10-3 -
ASSVIPNTYNEQF TRBJ2-1 - TRBV9 many
ASSPGLNTEAF TRBJ1-1 - TRBV5-4 -
SVSQRNQPQH TRBJ1-5 - TRBV29-1 -
ASSLDTDTQY TRBJ2-3 - TRBV11-3 many
ASSDSRSQY TRBJ2-3 - TRBV6-1 -
ASSQTSGTYNEQF TRBJ2-1 TRBD2 TRBV4-2 -
ASSFTGTGGYEQY TRBJ2-7 TRBD1 TRBV28 few
ASSGMAGGSSYEQY TRBJ2-7 TRBD2 TRBV5-1 -
SVSVLSSTDTQY TRBJ2-3 - TRBV29-1 -
ASSSDRGASGNTIY TRBJ1-3 TRBD1 TRBV7-9 -
ASSSRDTDTQY TRBJ2-3 - TRBV19 few
ASSLTGLPGETQY TRBJ2-5 - TRBV2 -
ASSPPSGRSGELF TRBJ2-2 TRBD2 TRBV18 -
ASSPPWGSEQY TRBJ2-7 - TRBV28 -
ASSETDLGTQY TRBJ2-5 - TRBV2 many
SARGNTEAF TRBJ1-1 - TRBV20-1 -
ASSLNGGTEAF TRBJ1-1 - TRBV27 -
ASSLDGRGKPFYEQY TRBJ2-7 - TRBV11-2 -
ASRLAGSDTQY TRBJ2-3 TRBD2 TRBV19 few
ASSPTGVSSYNEQF TRBJ2-1 - TRBV27 -
SVDGVRGEQY TRBJ2-7 - TRBV29-1 few
ASSERGRGGTQY TRBJ2-5 - TRBV2 -
ASRQQETQY TRBJ2-5 - TRBV27 -
ASSLNSLVVYNEQF TRBJ2-1 - TRBV5-4 -
ATSSRWNTEAF TRBJ1-1 - TRBV15 few
ASSRTSLSANIQY TRBJ2-4 TRBD2 TRBV11-2 -
ASSAGNFEKLF TRBJ1-4 - TRBV6-1 -
ATSQGRGGPYNEQF TRBJ2-1 - TRBV15 -
ASSWSSSKDEQY TRBJ2-7 - TRBV5-1 few
ATSRGGVAGVPSNEQF TRBJ2-1 TRBD2 TRBV15 -
ASSYYRGGYEQY TRBJ2-7 TRBD2 TRBV6-5 -
ASSYGGTNEKLF TRBJ1-4 - TRBV6-5 -
ASSEGTRALGTEAF TRBJ1-1 - TRBV6-1 -
ASSLGGTGSNAEAF TRBJ1-1 TRBD1 TRBV7-2 -
ARGEAGKRIPPLNTEAF TRBJ1-1 - TRBV27 -
ASSFLLAGEVEQF TRBJ2-1 TRBD2 TRBV11-2 few
ASSLGGLAAEQY TRBJ2-7 TRBD2 TRBV5-4 -
ASSVGASSYNEQF TRBJ2-1 - TRBV9 -
SGYGTINNEQF TRBJ2-1 TRBD2 TRBV29-1 -
ASSPVSATYEQY TRBJ2-7 - TRBV5-5 few
ASSPTIRQSSYEQY TRBJ2-7 - TRBV18 -
ASSPQGALPYEQY TRBJ2-7 TRBD1 TRBV5-1 -
AIRTDYGYT TRBJ1-2 - TRBV6-6 -
ASSLGGAPREQY TRBJ2-7 - TRBV5-4 few
ASRGSGRGRI TRBJ2-1 TRBD2 TRBV28 -
ASSPRGRVKNIQY TRBJ2-4 - TRBV28 -
ASSIPRTGSDTQY TRBJ2-3 - TRBV19 -
ASSLVGLAGVRIYNEQF TRBJ2-1 TRBD2 TRBV5-6 -
ASSYPDRANEAF TRBJ1-1 TRBD1 TRBV28 -